The 14 T cell receptor beta chains listed next were all sequenced from one sample in a study of cytomegalovirus exposure and HLA in healthy donors. In the PCR, 60 Vbeta and 13 Jbeta primers were used. TCRdb keeps only in-frame clones here, not all; method: immunoSEQ multiplex PCR. The sample includes around 200,000 clones, around 83% of them seen just once. The sequencing sample was made of PBMCs. These receptors were obtained from a man aged 50 to 59 in good health and CMV-seronegative.

The DNA for the CDR3 is TGTGCCAGCAGCTCGATCGACAGGGAGAGAAGCACCGGGGAGCTGTTTTTT. It is translated as CASSSIDRERSTGELFF. J is TRBJ2-2 and V is TRBV7-9, with 7 bases fitting TRBD1. The germline V gene encodes CDR1 SEHNR and CDR2 FQNEAQ (reference sequence). The CDR3 sequence is 17 residues long. The V segment lost 4 bases and the J segment 4 bases; nucleotides outside the gene matches: 12.

J is TRBJ2-7 and V is TRBV11-2, with 8 nucleotides matching TRBD2. Germline V lookup: CDR1 SGHAT, CDR2 FQNNGV. The CDR3 totals 16 residues. Losses at the gene ends were 4 bases for V and 0 bases for J; bases not matched to a gene: 8. The DNA of the CDR3 is TGTGCCAGCAGCTATGCTAGCGGGTGGAGCTCCTACGAGCAGTACTTC. Translated: CASSYASGWSSYEQYF. Variable domain in full (rest from reference TRBV11-2 and TRBJ2-7): EAGVAQSPRYKIIEKRQSVAFWCNPISGHATLYWYQQILGQGPKLLIQFQNNGVVDDSQLPKDRFSAERLKGVDSTLKIQPAKLEDSAVYLCASSYASGWSSYEQYFGPGTRLTVT.

The sample holds one count of this clone. The sample contains more than one DNA sequence encoding this CDR3. The genes are TRBV28 and TRBJ1-5, with 12 bases aligning to TRBD1. This CDR3 is 16 amino acids long. Germline V gene sequence: CDR1 MDHEN, CDR2 SYDVKM. The ends lost 6 bases at V and 4 bases at J; junction bases unmatched: 7. CDR3 residues: CASRGPGQGANQPQHF. CDR3 coding DNA: TGTGCCAGCAGGGGACCGGGACAGGGGGCAAATCAGCCCCAGCATTTT.

This rearrangement joins TRBV4-1 to TRBJ1-1, with TRBD1 matching 7 bases. The CDR3 length is 16 residues. With 1 base clipped from V and 0 bases from J, the junction kept 5 bases outside the gene matches. Germline-derived CDR1 and CDR2 are MGHRA and YSYEKL. CDR3 residues: CASSQVDRDMNTEAFF. CDR3 DNA sequence: TGCGCCAGCAGCCAAGTAGACAGGGATATGAACACTGAAGCTTTCTTT.

J is TRBJ2-7 and V is TRBV15, with 8 bases matching TRBD2. Germline V CDR1 and CDR2: LNHNV, YYDKDF (reference sequence). This CDR3 has 15 amino acids. Trimming cost V 4 bases and J 0 bases; bases outside gene matches: 5. The CDR3 sequence: CATSILAGTSYEQYF. CDR3 DNA sequence: TGTGCCACCAGCATCCTAGCGGGTACCTCCTACGAGCAGTACTTC.

The chain couples TRBV4-3 to TRBJ2-7; D uncertain. Germline V gene lookup returns CDR1 LGHNA and CDR2 YSLEER. The CDR3 has 15 amino acids. V was clipped by 1 base and J by 3 bases, with 13 bases between them. This CDR3 reads CASSQVRGSLYEQYF. CDR3 coding DNA: TGCGCCAGCAGCCAAGTTCGCGGATCTCTCTACGAGCAGTACTTC.

The rearrangement links TRBV7-2 to TRBJ1-1, with D hard to call. From germline, CDR1 is SGHTA and CDR2 FQGNSA. The CDR3 length is 15 residues. Between the trimmed V and J ends, which lost 5 bases and 0 bases, there was a span of 13 bases. CDR3 residues: CASSREGAMNTEAFF. Here the CDR3 DNA reads TGTGCCAGCAGCCGGGAGGGAGCTATGAACACTGAAGCTTTCTTT. The full variable domain, in which reference TRBV7-2 and TRBJ1-1 provide the parts outside the CDR3, is GAGVSQSPSNKVTEKGKDVELRCDPISGHTALYWYRQSLGQGLEFLIYFQGNSAPDKSGLPSDRFSAERTGGSVSTLTIQRTQQEDSAVYLCASSREGAMNTEAFFGQGTRLTVV.

A note on this clone: Distinct nucleotide sequences in the sample also encode this CDR3. J is TRBJ1-2 and V is TRBV2; D gene unclear. V was cut by 6 bases and J by 9 bases, with 11 bases left in between. The length of the CDR3 is 11 residues. Germline V CDR1 and CDR2: SNHLY, FYNNEI. The CDR3 DNA is TGTGCCAGCAGGGCGACCGGGAGCTACACCTTC. Translating it yields CASRATGSYTF.

The chain joins TRBV29-1 to TRBJ2-7; possibly TRBD1 for D (5 bases). Trimming took 4 bases from V and 5 from J, leaving 12 bases between them. Germline lookup yields CDR1 SQVTM and CDR2 ANQGSEA. This CDR3 comprises 12 residues. The CDR3 protein is CSVVEQANEQYF. DNA of the CDR3: TGCAGCGTTGTGGAACAGGCGAACGAGCAGTACTTC.

This rearrangement joins TRBV5-6 to TRBJ2-1; 11 nucleotides match TRBD1. CDR3 length equals 19 residues. Per the germline V gene, CDR1 is SGHDT and CDR2 is YYEEEE. With V trimmed by 0 bases and J by 2 bases, 10 bases remained unmatched. The CDR3 DNA sequence: TGTGCCAGCAGCTTGGTGGGACAGGGGGACCCGGGGGCCTACAATGAGCAGTTCTTC. Its translation is CASSLVGQGDPGAYNEQFF.

This clone was seen once. This chain joins TRBV2 and TRBJ1-1, with D possibly being TRBD1 (6 bases). The germline V gene has CDR1 SNHLY and CDR2 FYNNEI. This CDR3 region has 13 residues. Trimming left V 4 bases short and J 5 bases short, with 11 bases between. DNA for the CDR3: TGTGCCAGCAGTGTAGGGGGGGGGACTGAAGCTTTCTTT. The encoded protein is CASSVGGGTEAFF.

This chain links TRBV28 with TRBJ1-1, with D unresolved. The CDR3 length is 15 residues. Germline V gives CDR1 MDHEN, CDR2 SYDVKM. V shed 6 bases and J shed 1 base, with 15 bases lying between them. The CDR3 coding sequence is TGTGCCAGCAGGCCGGGTGACCGACGGAACACTGAAGCTTTCTTT. This gives the protein CASRPGDRRNTEAFF.

This sequence joins TRBV7-6 and TRBJ2-1, with D maybe TRBD2 (6 bases). The CDR3 spans 17 residues. CDR1 and CDR2 from the germline V gene are SGHVS and FNYEAQ. V was trimmed by 1 base and J by 8 bases, leaving 21 bases between them. CDR3 sequence reads: CASSLGRGAGQGDEQFF. CDR3 in DNA: TGTGCCAGCAGCTTAGGGCGGGGCGCCGGGCAAGGCGATGAGCAGTTCTTC.

The CDR3 DNA is TGTGCCAGCTCACCGGACAGGGGAGTCGATGAGCAGTTCTTC. Protein sequence: CASSPDRGVDEQFF. V usage is TRBV18 and J usage is TRBJ2-1, with 9 nucleotides matching TRBD1. Losses at the gene ends were 3 bases for V and 8 bases for J; bases not matched to a gene: 5. The CDR3 consists of 14 residues. Germline CDR1 is KGHSH and CDR2 is LQKENI.